This T cell receptor (beta chain) appears in the sequencing data of a study of patients and donors after allogeneic stem cell transplantation. In germline, CDR1 is SGHVS, CDR2 FQNEAQ. Trimming removed 5 bases from V and 7 bases from J, with 8 bases in between. There are 11 residues in the CDR3. TCRdb itself ran the RT-PCR reads through MiXCR, one entry per CDR3 protein. The repertoire consists of over 150,000 distinct CDR3 sequences, with approximately 30% occurring once and the leading ten covering about 3%. This chain connects TRBV7-8 to TRBJ1-1; D not resolved. Material for sequencing was blood, either unsorted or a sorted T cell fraction (not recorded which). The receptor's source is a human donor who was either an allogeneic HSCT recipient or a stem cell or donor lymphocyte infusion donor (not recorded which). It is not recorded whose cells these are; they may come from a transplant donor. Written as DNA, the CDR3 is TGTGCCAGCAGCCTGGGTTTTGAAGCTTTCTTT. Protein product: CASSLGFEAFF.